This is a list of T cell receptor beta chains from one sample in a study of blood T cells in healthy people across ages. MiXCR, applied by TCRdb to the 5' RACE reads, yields one record per CDR3 protein. This table holds 600,000 or so distinct CDR3 sequences, about 30% found once. Sequenced sample: blood. All receptors come from a woman of 80 years or more in good health. Each CDR3 is given with its conserved first and last residue. D genes are given only for firm matches. Size values are once, few and many counts, or a class for expanded clones, and some rows have none.

j_gene,abundance,d_gene,v_gene,CDR3aa,CDR3nt
TRBJ2-2,NA,TRBD1,TRBV7-3,CASSLGQAVRTGELFF,TGTGCCAGCAGCCTAGGACAGGCCGTGCGTACCGGGGAGCTGTTTTTT
TRBJ2-7,many,TRBD2,TRBV6-6,CATVAGGFREQYF,TGTGCCACCGTAGCCGGGGGGTTTCGCGAGCAGTACTTC
TRBJ2-3,few,NA,TRBV6-2/TRBV6-3,CASSYSTVDTADTQYF,TGTGCCAGCAGTTACTCGACGGTAGATACGGCAGATACGCAGTATTTT
TRBJ1-2,NA,TRBD1,TRBV11-1,CASSRDRDTGYTF,TGTGCCAGCAGCCGGGACAGGGATACTGGCTACACCTTC
TRBJ2-1,many,TRBD2,TRBV20-1,CSAYDLLAGGFGEQFF,TGCAGTGCTTACGACCTTCTAGCGGGAGGATTCGGTGAGCAGTTCTTC
TRBJ1-6,many,NA,TRBV5-1,CASSLGSEPLHF,TGCGCCAGCAGCTTGGGATCGGAACCCCTCCACTTT
TRBJ2-4,many,NA,TRBV27,CASSYGGLKNIQYF,TGTGCCAGCAGTTACGGGGGGCTGAAAAACATTCAGTACTTC
TRBJ2-4,NA,TRBD2,TRBV24-1,CATSDSLAGTKNIQYF,TGTGCCACCAGTGATTCACTAGCGGGAACCAAAAACATTCAGTACTTC
TRBJ2-7,many,NA,TRBV10-3,CAISEAALGAYEQYF,TGTGCCATCTCTGAGGCAGCCCTGGGGGCCTACGAGCAGTACTTC
TRBJ1-6,NA,NA,TRBV5-1,CASSLLVDSPPHF,TGCGCCAGCAGCTTGTTGGTCGATTCACCCCCCCACTTT
TRBJ2-3,many,TRBD2,TRBV20-1,CSAPAGGRTDTQYF,TGCAGTGCTCCAGCGGGGGGGCGTACAGATACGCAGTATTTT